This T cell receptor beta chain was recovered during a study of OX40 agonist ivuxolimab in advanced cancers. Across the whole study: Prior anti-PD-1, anti-PD-L1 or anti-CTLA-4 therapy was allowed; around 40% had some. Study-level findings and limits: Clonal expansion from baseline to week 6 occurred in both CD4+ and CD8+ T cells.

Any history of autoimmune disease or systemic immunosuppression disqualified patients. Germline CDR1 SGHNT, CDR2 YYREEE (reference sequence). The CDR3 totals 15 residues. V shed 2 bases and J shed 4 bases, with 15 bases lying between them. Some clones are missing from TCRdb's copy, which holds only in-frame ones; the method was immunoSEQ multiplex PCR. This table has 65,000 to 85,000 clones, approximately 80% appearing once. Remarks on this clone: Its cognate antigen is unknown.

The V and J genes are TRBV5-4 and TRBJ1-2, with D unclear. The sequencing used CD4+ or CD8+ T cells sorted from blood, collected in a trial of the OX40 agonist ivuxolimab. This receptor was identified in an adult with an advanced solid tumor such as melanoma, head and neck, liver or kidney cancer. In DNA form, the CDR3 reads TGTGCCAGCAGCTTTATCCGGGATGTAACCTATGGCTACACCTTC. Encoded protein: CASSFIRDVTYGYTF. The whole variable domain, filled in from reference TRBV5-4 and TRBJ1-2, reads ETGVTQSPTHLIKTRGQQVTLRCSSQSGHNTVSWYQQALGQGPQFIFQYYREEENGRGNFPPRFSGLQFPNYSSELNVNALELDDSALYLCASSFIRDVTYGYTFGSGTRLTVV.